This T cell receptor beta chain is drawn from a study of cytomegalovirus exposure and HLA in healthy donors. Study results and caveats: Later examination showed HLA-associated TCR beta chains had greater clonal expansion than equally common others. A reported reduction in N-insertions relative to the approximately 640-donor mean was seen in an Asian-associated ancestry cluster in a later analysis. Confirmation was obtained in vitro that a few CMV-associated chains are specific for CMV antigens. Accurate prediction of most subjects' HLA-A and HLA-B alleles from TCR beta sequences was reported.

About this clone: Its antigen is not known.

PCR was performed using 60 Vbeta and 13 Jbeta primers. The data were produced by immunoSEQ multiplex PCR, yet TCRdb's version contains in-frame clones alone and is incomplete. The table has approximately 170,000 clones, around 84% seen once. This CDR3 is built from 13 residues. Trimming took off 1 base at V and 4 bases at J, with 8 bases between the two ends. In germline, CDR1 is SGHTS, CDR2 YDEGEE. The chain joins TRBV5-8 to TRBJ2-5; D is possibly TRBD1 (7 bases). This receptor was obtained from a boy younger than 10 in good health and CMV-seronegative. Source material: PBMCs. CDR3 in amino acids: CASSLQGGETQYF. The CDR3 DNA reads as TGTGCCAGCAGCTTGCAGGGGGGAGAGACCCAGTACTTC.